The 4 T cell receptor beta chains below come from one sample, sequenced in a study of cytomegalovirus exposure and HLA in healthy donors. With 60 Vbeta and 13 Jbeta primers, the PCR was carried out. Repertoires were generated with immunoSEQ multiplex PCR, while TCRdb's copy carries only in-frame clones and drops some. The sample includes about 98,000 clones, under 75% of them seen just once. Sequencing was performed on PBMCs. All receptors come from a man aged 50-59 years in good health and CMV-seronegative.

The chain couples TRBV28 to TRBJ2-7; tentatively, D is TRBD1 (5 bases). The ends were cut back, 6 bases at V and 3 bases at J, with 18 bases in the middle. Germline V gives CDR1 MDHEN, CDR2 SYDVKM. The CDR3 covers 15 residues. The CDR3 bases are TGTGCCAGCAGCCTCCTTTCAGGGTTTGACTACGAGCAGTACTTC. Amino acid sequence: CASSLLSGFDYEQYF.

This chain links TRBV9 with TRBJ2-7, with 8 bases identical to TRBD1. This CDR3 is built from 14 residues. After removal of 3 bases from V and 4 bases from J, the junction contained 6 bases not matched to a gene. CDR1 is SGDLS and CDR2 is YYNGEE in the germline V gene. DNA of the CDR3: TGTGCCAGCAGCGCAGGGGGCGGGCGGTACGAGCAGTACTTC. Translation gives CASSAGGGRYEQYF.

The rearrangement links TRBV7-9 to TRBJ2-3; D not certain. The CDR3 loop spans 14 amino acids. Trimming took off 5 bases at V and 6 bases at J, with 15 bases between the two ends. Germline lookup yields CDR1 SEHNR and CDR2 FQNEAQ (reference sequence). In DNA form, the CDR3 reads TGTGCCAGCAGCCCCCAGAGGTTGGCGGATACGCAGTATTTT. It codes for CASSPQRLADTQYF.

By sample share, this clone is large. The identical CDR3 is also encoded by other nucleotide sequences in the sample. CDR3 sequence (DNA): TGTGCCAGCAGTGAAGCGAGCGGGACTAGCGGGATCCTAACCTACAATGAGCAGTTCTTC. Its translation: CASSEASGTSGILTYNEQFF. This chain links TRBV6-1 with TRBJ2-1; 13 bases are a match to TRBD2. This CDR3 has 20 residues. The V and J ends lost 0 bases and 2 bases, in that order; junction bases with no gene match: 10. CDR1 is MNHNS and CDR2 is SASEGT in the germline V gene.